This TCR beta chain originates from a study of T cell responses to AZD1222 COVID-19 vaccine. As to this clone: The antigen is unknown.

General study points: Just 5 to 7 AZD1222 recipients were seropositive at baseline. Repertoire samples came only from after the peak T cell response. Possibly, clonal diversity was underestimated; donors were largely white British and included more females.

Here immunoSEQ multiplex PCR was the method, and the copy in TCRdb shows in-frame clones only, minus some. Of more than 100,000 clones detected, roughly 91% appear once; the ten largest clones hold about 1.2%. The clonotype comes from an adult in good health. The input for sequencing was peripheral blood, taken on day 0 of AZD1222 vaccination.

The CDR3 protein is CASGDPGHLSGEQYF. CDR3 nucleotides: TGTGCTAGTGGTGACCCGGGACACCTAAGTGGCGAGCAGTACTTC. The chain uses TRBV12-5 and TRBJ2-7; tentative D call: TRBD1 (6 bases). From germline, CDR1 is LGHNT and CDR2 FRNRAP. The CDR3 has 15 amino acids. With 5 bases removed from V and 6 bases from J, the gap between germline ends came to 20 bases.